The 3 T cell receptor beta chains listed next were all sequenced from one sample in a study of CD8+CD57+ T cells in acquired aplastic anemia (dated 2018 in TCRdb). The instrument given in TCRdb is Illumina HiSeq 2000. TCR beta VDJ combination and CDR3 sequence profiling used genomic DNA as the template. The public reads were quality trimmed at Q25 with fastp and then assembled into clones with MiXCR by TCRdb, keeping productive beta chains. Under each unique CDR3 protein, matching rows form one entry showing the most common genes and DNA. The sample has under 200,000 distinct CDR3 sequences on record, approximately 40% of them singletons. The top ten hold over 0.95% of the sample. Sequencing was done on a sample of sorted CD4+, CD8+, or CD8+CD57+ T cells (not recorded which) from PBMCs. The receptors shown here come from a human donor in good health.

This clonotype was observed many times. This CDR3 reads CASSPVVAGNQPQHF. The CDR3 bases are TGTGCCAGCAGTCCCGTGGTGGCAGGGAATCAGCCCCAGCATTTT. The gene calls are TRBV6-1 and TRBJ1-5; tentatively, D is TRBD1 (5 bases). The CDR3 has 15 amino acids. Trimming removed 5 bases at V and 4 bases at J, with 15 bases between. Germline V lookup: CDR1 MNHNS, CDR2 SASEGT.

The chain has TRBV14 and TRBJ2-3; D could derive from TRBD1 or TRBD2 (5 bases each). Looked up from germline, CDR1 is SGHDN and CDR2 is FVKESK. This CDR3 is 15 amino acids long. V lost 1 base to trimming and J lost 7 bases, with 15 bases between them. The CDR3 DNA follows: TGTGCCAGCAGCCAAGCCCCGGGGCAGAGCCATACGCAGTATTTT. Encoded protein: CASSQAPGQSHTQYF. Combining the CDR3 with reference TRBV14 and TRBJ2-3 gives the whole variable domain EAGVTQFPSHSVIEKGQTVTLRCDPISGHDNLYWYRRVMGKEIKFLLHFVKESKQDESGMPNNRFLAERTGGTYSTLKVQPAELEDSGVYFCASSQAPGQSHTQYFGPGTRLTVL.

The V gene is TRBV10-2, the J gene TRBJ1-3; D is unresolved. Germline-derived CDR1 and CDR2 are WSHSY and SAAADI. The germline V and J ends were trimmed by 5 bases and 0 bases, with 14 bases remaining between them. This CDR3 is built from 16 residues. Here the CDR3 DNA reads TGCGCCAGCAGTCCTAATCCAAAGAGCTCTGGAAACACCATATATTTT. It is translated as CASSPNPKSSGNTIYF.